This record concerns one T cell receptor beta chain sequence. Study processing details: Reference gene primers were amplified, and this amplification served to estimate nucleated cell counts. Here immunoSEQ multiplex PCR was the method, and the copy in TCRdb shows in-frame clones only, minus some. V and J calls and clone size follow that table, whereas D and trimming were derived from the DNA. The sample has hundreds of thousands of clones; approximately 90% are singletons. This entry is derived from a study of blood T cell repertoires in COVID-19. About the research overall: Some COVID-19 samples were acute and others convalescent; all came from the United States, Italy and Spain. Sources were T cells, B-cell-depleted T cells, or PBMCs; the material itself was cDNA or gDNA.

This receptor was identified in a woman aged 18-30 years who had recovered from COVID-19. Sequencing input: peripheral blood.

This chain's CDR3 is CASSLQDSYNSPLHF. The CDR3, as DNA: TGTGCCAGCAGCTTACAGGACTCCTATAATTCACCCCTCCACTTT. J is TRBJ1-6 and V is TRBV9; D may be TRBD1 (5 bases). Trimming cost V 4 bases and J 0 bases, with 8 bases left between them. This CDR3 is 15 amino acids long. Looked up from germline, CDR1 is SGDLS and CDR2 is YYNGEE.